The rows below give T cell receptor beta chains drawn from one sample of a study of blood T cell repertoires in COVID-19. The protocol was immunoSEQ multiplex PCR, while the TCRdb copy is restricted to in-frame clones and leaves out a portion. This table holds about 95,000 clones, roughly 79% found once. Source material: peripheral blood. The origin of the receptors is a man aged 80 or over with COVID-19, enrolled during active disease. CDR3s include the opening cysteine and the closing phenylalanine or tryptophan. The D gene is left open where the match is weak. Clone size is given for some rows only: seen once, a few or many times, or a class if the clone is expanded.

D gene	V gene	clone size	J gene	CDR3 protein	CDR3 DNA
TRBD1	TRBV10-3	NA	TRBJ1-1	CAISDSDPGGTEAFF	TGTGCCATCAGTGATTCGGACCCAGGGGGCACTGAAGCTTTCTTT
NA	TRBV5-1	NA	TRBJ1-1	CASSLAGSSEAFF	TGCGCCAGCAGCTTGGCTGGGAGTAGTGAAGCTTTCTTT
NA	TRBV6-5	few	TRBJ1-1	CASSYLGGSRDTEAFF	TGTGCCAGCAGTTACTTGGGGGGGAGCAGGGACACTGAAGCTTTCTTT
TRBD2	TRBV19	NA	TRBJ2-1	CASSRGTSYNEQFF	TGTGCCAGTAGTAGGGGGACTAGTTACAATGAGCAGTTCTTC
TRBD2	TRBV29-1	NA	TRBJ2-1	CSVGNGGYNEQFF	TGCAGCGTTGGAAACGGGGGGTACAATGAGCAGTTCTTC
NA	TRBV5-1	NA	TRBJ2-1	CASRRTFNEQFF	TGCGCCAGCAGACGAACATTCAATGAGCAGTTCTTC
NA	TRBV7-2	NA	TRBJ1-3	CASSLERSGNTIYF	TGTGCCAGCAGCTTAGAGCGCTCTGGAAACACCATATATTTT
TRBD1	TRBV4-3	NA	TRBJ2-7	CASSPGGTGYEQYF	TGCGCCAGCAGCCCGGGCGGGACAGGCTACGAGCAGTACTTC
TRBD2	TRBV2	NA	TRBJ2-3	CASSVGLAGRYTDTQYF	TGTGCCAGCAGCGTAGGACTAGCGGGGAGATACACAGATACGCAGTATTTT
TRBD2	TRBV18	NA	TRBJ2-1	CASSPPGTSANEQFF	TGTGCCAGCTCACCACCTGGGACTAGCGCCAATGAGCAGTTCTTC
NA	TRBV7-9	NA	TRBJ2-7	CASSLSNYEQYF	TGTGCCAGCAGCTTAAGCAACTACGAGCAGTACTTC
NA	TRBV3-1/TRBV3-2	NA	TRBJ1-2	CASSQGWGGSDAYGYTF	TGTGCCAGCAGCCAAGGTTGGGGAGGGAGCGATGCCTATGGCTACACCTTC
TRBD1	TRBV28	once	TRBJ2-7	CASSWTGAYEQYF	TGTGCCAGCTCCTGGACAGGGGCCTACGAGCAGTACTTC
TRBD1	TRBV19	NA	TRBJ1-2	CASSPAGTGGQGGYTF	TGTGCCAGTAGTCCGGCCGGGACAGGGGGGCAAGGTGGCTACACCTTC
NA	TRBV27	NA	TRBJ1-6	CASSGTGSSYNSPLHF	TGTGCCAGCAGTGGTACAGGGAGCTCCTATAATTCACCCCTCCACTTT
TRBD2	TRBV25-1	NA	TRBJ2-1	CASSGLASGRAYNEQFF	TGTGCCAGCAGTGGCCTCGCTAGCGGGAGGGCCTACAATGAGCAGTTCTTC
NA	TRBV28	few	TRBJ1-5	CASSFLYNQRNQPQHF	TGTGCCAGCAGTTTCTTGTATAATCAGCGGAATCAGCCCCAGCATTTT
NA	TRBV28	few	TRBJ1-5	CASSIPGAYQPQHF	TGTGCCAGCAGCATCCCAGGGGCATATCAGCCCCAGCATTTT
NA	TRBV7-6	NA	TRBJ1-1	CASSLAAGSRADTEAFF	TGTGCCAGCAGCTTAGCAGCAGGGTCCCGGGCGGACACTGAAGCTTTCTTT
NA	TRBV5-1	NA	TRBJ2-7	CASSPSLATYEQYF	TGCGCCAGCAGCCCCAGCTTAGCAACCTACGAGCAGTACTTC
NA	TRBV15	NA	TRBJ1-2	CATSRSPATVNYGYTF	TGTGCCACCAGCAGATCCCCCGCGACAGTTAACTATGGCTACACCTTC
TRBD1	TRBV5-6	once	TRBJ1-2	CASSPGQRYGYTF	TGTGCCAGCAGCCCGGGACAGAGATATGGCTACACCTTC
TRBD1	TRBV2	NA	TRBJ2-7	CASSSQAMTGAGFYEQYF	TGTGCCAGCAGTTCCCAAGCAATGACAGGGGCGGGTTTCTACGAGCAGTACTTC
TRBD1	TRBV5-4	NA	TRBJ2-7	CASSPGQGPNYEQYF	TGTGCCAGCAGCCCGGGACAGGGGCCAAACTACGAGCAGTACTTC
TRBD2	TRBV19	NA	TRBJ2-1	CASSMREGYNEQFF	TGTGCCAGTAGTATGCGGGAGGGCTACAATGAGCAGTTCTTC
TRBD2	TRBV6-5	NA	TRBJ2-5	CASSHAGGYQETQYF	TGTGCCAGCAGTCATGCGGGAGGGTACCAAGAGACCCAGTACTTC
NA	TRBV18	NA	TRBJ2-3	CASSFGVSSTDTQYF	TGTGCCAGCTCATTCGGAGTGTCTAGCACAGATACGCAGTATTTT
NA	TRBV5-4	NA	TRBJ1-3	CASSSQGPGNTIYF	TGTGCCAGCAGCTCTCAGGGGCCTGGAAACACCATATATTTT
NA	TRBV28	once	TRBJ1-2	CASSFTQGYYGYTF	TGTGCCAGCAGTTTCACCCAGGGTTACTATGGCTACACCTTC
TRBD1	TRBV5-8	once	TRBJ2-7	CASNPGQGIHEQYF	TGTGCCAGCAACCCGGGACAGGGTATCCACGAGCAGTACTTC
NA	TRBV5-1	NA	TRBJ1-2	CASREGPGQVYGYTF	TGCGCCAGCAGGGAGGGGCCTGGACAAGTTTATGGCTACACCTTC
NA	TRBV19	NA	TRBJ1-5	CASSAVFSNQPQHF	TGTGCCAGTAGTGCGGTTTTTAGCAATCAGCCCCAGCATTTT
NA	TRBV2	NA	TRBJ1-2	CASTREDDSGGYTF	TGTGCCAGCACCCGGGAGGACGATAGTGGGGGCTACACCTTC
NA	TRBV11-2	NA	TRBJ1-2	CASSEGWVRQGASIRYTF	TGTGCCAGCAGCGAAGGTTGGGTTAGGCAGGGCGCTTCTATACGCTACACCTTC
NA	TRBV4-3	NA	TRBJ2-3	CASSQLAGGIDTQYF	TGCGCCAGCAGCCAGCTAGCAGGGGGGATCGATACGCAGTATTTT
NA	TRBV5-6	NA	TRBJ1-1	CASSQGMNTEAFF	TGTGCCAGCAGTCAGGGGATGAACACTGAAGCTTTCTTT
NA	TRBV19	NA	TRBJ1-5	CASSIRIRRGNQPQHF	TGTGCCAGTAGTATAAGAATACGAAGAGGAAATCAGCCCCAGCATTTT
NA	TRBV16	NA	TRBJ1-2	CASSQDSSPVNGYTF	TGTGCCAGCAGCCAAGATAGCAGCCCAGTTAATGGCTACACCTTC
TRBD1	TRBV11-2	NA	TRBJ1-1	CASSSTGGETEAFF	TGTGCCAGCAGCTCGACAGGGGGCGAGACTGAAGCTTTCTTT